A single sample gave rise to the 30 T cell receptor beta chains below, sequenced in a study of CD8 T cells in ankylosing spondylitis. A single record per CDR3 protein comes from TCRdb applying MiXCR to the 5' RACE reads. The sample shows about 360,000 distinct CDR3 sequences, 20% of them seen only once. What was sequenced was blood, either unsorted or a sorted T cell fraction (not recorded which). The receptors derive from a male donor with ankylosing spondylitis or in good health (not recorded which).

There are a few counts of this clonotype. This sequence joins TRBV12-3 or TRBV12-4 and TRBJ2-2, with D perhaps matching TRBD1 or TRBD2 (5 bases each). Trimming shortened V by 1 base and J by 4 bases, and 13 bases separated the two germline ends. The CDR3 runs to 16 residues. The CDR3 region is CASSLDFGTPTGELFF. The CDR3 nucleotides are TGTGCCAGCAGTTTAGATTTTGGGACCCCCACCGGGGAGCTGTTTTTT.

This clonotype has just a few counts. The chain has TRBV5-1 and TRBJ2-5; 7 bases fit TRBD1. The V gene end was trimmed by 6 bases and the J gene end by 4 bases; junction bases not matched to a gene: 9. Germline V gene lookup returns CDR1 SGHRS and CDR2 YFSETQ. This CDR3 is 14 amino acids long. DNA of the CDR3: TGCGCCAGCACCCTCAAAGGGGGCCGAGAGACCCAGTACTTC. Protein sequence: CASTLKGGRETQYF.

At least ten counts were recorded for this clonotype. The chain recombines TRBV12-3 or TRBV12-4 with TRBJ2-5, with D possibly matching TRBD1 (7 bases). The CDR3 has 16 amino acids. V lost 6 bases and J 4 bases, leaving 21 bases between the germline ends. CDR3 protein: CASSPYLAGGGETQYF. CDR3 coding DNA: TGTGCCAGCAGCCCCTACCTAGCAGGGGGAGGAGAGACCCAGTACTTC.

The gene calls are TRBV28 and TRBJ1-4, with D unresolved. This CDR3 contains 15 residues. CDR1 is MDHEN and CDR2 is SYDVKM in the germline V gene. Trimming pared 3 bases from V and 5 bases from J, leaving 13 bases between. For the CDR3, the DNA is TGTGCCAGCAGTTTTCTACCGGGGTTGAATGAAAAACTGTTTTTT. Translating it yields CASSFLPGLNEKLFF.

CDR3 coding DNA: TGTGCCACCAGCATACCGGTTGAGACAGATACGCAGTATTTT. Amino acid sequence: CATSIPVETDTQYF. The V and J genes are TRBV15 and TRBJ2-3; D call uncertain. The CDR3 has 14 amino acids. Trimming removed 4 bases from V and 3 bases from J, with 11 bases in between. Per the germline V gene, CDR1 is LNHNV and CDR2 is YYDKDF (reference sequence).

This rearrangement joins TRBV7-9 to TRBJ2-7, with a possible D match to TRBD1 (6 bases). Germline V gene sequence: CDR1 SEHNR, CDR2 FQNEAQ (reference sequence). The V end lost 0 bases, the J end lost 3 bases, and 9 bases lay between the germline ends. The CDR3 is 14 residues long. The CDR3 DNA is TGTGCCAGCAGCTTAGCAGGACAGAACTACGAGCAGTACTTC. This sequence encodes CASSLAGQNYEQYF.

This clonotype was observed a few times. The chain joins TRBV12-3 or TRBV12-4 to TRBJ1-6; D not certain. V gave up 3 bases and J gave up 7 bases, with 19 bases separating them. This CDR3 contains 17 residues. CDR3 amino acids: CASSLNGPLDLNSPLHF. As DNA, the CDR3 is TGTGCCAGCAGTTTGAACGGACCACTAGACCTAAATTCACCCCTCCACTTT.

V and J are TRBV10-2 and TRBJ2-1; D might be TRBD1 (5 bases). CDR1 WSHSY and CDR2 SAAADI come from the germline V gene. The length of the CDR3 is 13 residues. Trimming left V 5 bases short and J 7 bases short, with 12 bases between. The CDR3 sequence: CASSQGLSNEQFF. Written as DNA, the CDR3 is TGCGCCAGCAGTCAGGGATTGTCGAATGAGCAGTTCTTC.

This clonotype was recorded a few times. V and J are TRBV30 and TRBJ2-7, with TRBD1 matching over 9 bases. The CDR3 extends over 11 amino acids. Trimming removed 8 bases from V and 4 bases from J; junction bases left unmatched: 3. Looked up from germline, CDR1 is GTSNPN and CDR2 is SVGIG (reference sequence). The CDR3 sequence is CAATGGYEQYF. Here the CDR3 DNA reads TGTGCCGCGACAGGGGGGTACGAGCAGTACTTC.

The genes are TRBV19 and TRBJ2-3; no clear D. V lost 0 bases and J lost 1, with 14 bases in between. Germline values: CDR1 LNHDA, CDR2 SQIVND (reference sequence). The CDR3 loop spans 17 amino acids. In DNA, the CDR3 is TGTGCCAGTAGTATAGATCTATCTGGAGTGGGCACAGATACGCAGTATTTT. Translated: CASSIDLSGVGTDTQYF.

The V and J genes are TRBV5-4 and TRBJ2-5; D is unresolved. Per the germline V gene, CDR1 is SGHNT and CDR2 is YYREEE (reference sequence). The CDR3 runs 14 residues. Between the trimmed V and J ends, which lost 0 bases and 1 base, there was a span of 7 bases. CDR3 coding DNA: TGTGCCAGCAGCTTGGACATTGCCCAAGAGACCCAGTACTTC. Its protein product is CASSLDIAQETQYF.

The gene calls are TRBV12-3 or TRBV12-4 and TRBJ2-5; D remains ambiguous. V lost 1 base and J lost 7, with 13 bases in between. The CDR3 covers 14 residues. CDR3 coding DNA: TGTGCCAGCAGTTTAGAGGCACAGTTTGGGACCCAGTACTTC. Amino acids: CASSLEAQFGTQYF.

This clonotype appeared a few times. In nucleotides, the CDR3 is TGTGCCAGCAGTTTAGCACCAAATGAGCAGTTCTTC. It is translated as CASSLAPNEQFF. V and J are TRBV12-3 or TRBV12-4 and TRBJ2-1; D is undetermined. V dropped 0 bases and J dropped 7 bases, with 4 bases sitting between them. The CDR3 consists of 12 residues.

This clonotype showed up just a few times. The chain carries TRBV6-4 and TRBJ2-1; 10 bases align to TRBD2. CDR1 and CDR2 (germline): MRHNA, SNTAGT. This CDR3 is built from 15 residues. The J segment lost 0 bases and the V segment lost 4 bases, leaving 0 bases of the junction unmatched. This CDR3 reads CASSASGSSYNEQFF. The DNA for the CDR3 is TGTGCCAGCAGTGCTAGCGGGAGCTCCTACAATGAGCAGTTCTTC.

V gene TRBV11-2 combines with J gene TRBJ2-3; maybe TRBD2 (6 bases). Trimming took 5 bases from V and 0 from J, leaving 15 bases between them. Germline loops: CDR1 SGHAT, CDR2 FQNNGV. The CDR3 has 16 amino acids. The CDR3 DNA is TGTGCCAGCAGCCCCCCGGGGCGGGACAGCACAGATACGCAGTATTTT. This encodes CASSPPGRDSTDTQYF.

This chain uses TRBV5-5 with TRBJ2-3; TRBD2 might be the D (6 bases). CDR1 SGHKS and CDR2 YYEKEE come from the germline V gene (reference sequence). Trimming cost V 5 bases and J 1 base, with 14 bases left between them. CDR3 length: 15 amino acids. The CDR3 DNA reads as TGTGCCAGCAGGGATCCGGGGGTGGGCACAGATACGCAGTATTTT. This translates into CASRDPGVGTDTQYF.

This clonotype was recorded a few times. CDR3 DNA sequence: TGTGCCAGCAGAGGGCAGGGGGCTTGGGAGCAGTACTTC. As protein: CASRGQGAWEQYF. V is TRBV2 and J is TRBJ2-7; 8 nucleotides agree with TRBD1. The junction had 8 bases not matched to a gene; V was cut back by 6 bases and J by 7 bases. From germline, CDR1 is SNHLY and CDR2 FYNNEI. CDR3 length: 13 residues.

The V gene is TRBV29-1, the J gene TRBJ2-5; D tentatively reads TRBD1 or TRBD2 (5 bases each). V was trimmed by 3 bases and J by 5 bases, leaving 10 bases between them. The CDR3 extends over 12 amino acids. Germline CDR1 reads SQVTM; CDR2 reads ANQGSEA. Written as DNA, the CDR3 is TGCAGCGTTGAGGGGGATTCCGAGACCCAGTACTTC. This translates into CSVEGDSETQYF.

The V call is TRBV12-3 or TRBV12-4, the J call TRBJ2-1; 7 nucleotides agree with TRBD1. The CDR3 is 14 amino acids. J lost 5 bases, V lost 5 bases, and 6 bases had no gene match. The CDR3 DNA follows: TGTGCCAGCAGTGTGGGACAGCAAAACAATGAGCAGTTCTTC. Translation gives CASSVGQQNNEQFF.

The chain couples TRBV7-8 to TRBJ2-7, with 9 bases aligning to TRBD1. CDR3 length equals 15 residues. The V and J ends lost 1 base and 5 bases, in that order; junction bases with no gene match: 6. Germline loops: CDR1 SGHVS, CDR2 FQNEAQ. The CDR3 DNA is TGTGCCAGCAGCTTAGAATTGGGACAGGGAAACGAGCAGTACTTC. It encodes CASSLELGQGNEQYF.

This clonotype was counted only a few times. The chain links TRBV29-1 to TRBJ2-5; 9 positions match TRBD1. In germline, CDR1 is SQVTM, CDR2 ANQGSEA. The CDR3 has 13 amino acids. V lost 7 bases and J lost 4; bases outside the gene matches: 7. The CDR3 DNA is TGCAGCGCCCCAGGGACAGGGCCAGAGACCCAGTACTTC. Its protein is CSAPGTGPETQYF.

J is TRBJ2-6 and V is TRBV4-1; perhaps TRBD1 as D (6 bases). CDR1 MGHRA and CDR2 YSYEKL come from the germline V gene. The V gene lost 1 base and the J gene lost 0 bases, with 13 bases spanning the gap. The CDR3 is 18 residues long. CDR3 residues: CASSQGQGIPSGANVLTF. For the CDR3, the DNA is TGCGCCAGCAGCCAAGGGCAGGGGATACCCTCTGGGGCCAACGTCCTGACTTTC.

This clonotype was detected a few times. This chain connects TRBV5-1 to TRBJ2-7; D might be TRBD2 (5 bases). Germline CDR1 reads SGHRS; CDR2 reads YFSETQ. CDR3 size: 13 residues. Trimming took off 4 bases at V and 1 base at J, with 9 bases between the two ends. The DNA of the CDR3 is TGCGCCAGCAGCCCGGACTGGTCCTACGAGCAGTACTTC. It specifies CASSPDWSYEQYF.

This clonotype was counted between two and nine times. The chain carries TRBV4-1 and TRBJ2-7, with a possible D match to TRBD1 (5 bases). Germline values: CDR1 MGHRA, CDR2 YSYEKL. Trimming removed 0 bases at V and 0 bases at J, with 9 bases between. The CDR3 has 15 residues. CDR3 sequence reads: CASSQDWQGSYEQYF. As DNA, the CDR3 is TGCGCCAGCAGCCAAGATTGGCAGGGCTCCTACGAGCAGTACTTC.

The CDR3 DNA follows: TGTGCCAGCAGCTTACGGAGCGGGGGGCCCATCACAGATACGCAGTATTTT. Protein sequence: CASSLRSGGPITDTQYF. The rearrangement links TRBV7-2 to TRBJ2-3; 9 bases are a match to TRBD2. The V gene end was trimmed by 2 bases and the J gene end by 2 bases; junction bases not matched to a gene: 8. This CDR3 is 17 amino acids long. Per the germline V gene, CDR1 is SGHTA and CDR2 is FQGNSA.

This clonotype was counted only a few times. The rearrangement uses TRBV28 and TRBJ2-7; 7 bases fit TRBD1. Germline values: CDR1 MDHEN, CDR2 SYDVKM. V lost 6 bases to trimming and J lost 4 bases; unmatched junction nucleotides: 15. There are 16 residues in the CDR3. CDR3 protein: CASRKNRWTGVYEQYF. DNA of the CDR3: TGTGCCAGCAGGAAAAACAGGTGGACAGGAGTTTACGAGCAGTACTTC.

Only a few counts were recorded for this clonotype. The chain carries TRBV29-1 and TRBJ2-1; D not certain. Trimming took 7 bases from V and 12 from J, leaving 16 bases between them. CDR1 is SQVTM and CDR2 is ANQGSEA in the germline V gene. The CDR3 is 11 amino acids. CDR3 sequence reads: CSAEDSAGQFF. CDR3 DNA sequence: TGCAGCGCCGAGGATTCCGCAGGGCAGTTCTTC.

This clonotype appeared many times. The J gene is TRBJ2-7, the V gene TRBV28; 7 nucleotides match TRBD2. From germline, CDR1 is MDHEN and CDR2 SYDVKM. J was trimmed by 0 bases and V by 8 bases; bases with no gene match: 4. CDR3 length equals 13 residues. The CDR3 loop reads CASSGGSSYEQYF. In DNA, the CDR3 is TGTGCCAGCTCCGGCGGGAGCTCCTACGAGCAGTACTTC.

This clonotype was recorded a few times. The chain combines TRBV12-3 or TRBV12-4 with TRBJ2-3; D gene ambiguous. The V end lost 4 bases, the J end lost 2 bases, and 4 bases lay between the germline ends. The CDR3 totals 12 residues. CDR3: CASSWPTDTQYF. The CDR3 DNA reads TGTGCCAGCAGTTGGCCCACAGATACGCAGTATTTT.

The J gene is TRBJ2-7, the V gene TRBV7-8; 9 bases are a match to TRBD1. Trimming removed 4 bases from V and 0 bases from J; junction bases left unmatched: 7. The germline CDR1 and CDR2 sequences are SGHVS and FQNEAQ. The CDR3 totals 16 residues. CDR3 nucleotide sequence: TGTGCCAGCAGCTGGGACAGGGAGAGGTTCTCCTACGAGCAGTACTTC. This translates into CASSWDRERFSYEQYF.